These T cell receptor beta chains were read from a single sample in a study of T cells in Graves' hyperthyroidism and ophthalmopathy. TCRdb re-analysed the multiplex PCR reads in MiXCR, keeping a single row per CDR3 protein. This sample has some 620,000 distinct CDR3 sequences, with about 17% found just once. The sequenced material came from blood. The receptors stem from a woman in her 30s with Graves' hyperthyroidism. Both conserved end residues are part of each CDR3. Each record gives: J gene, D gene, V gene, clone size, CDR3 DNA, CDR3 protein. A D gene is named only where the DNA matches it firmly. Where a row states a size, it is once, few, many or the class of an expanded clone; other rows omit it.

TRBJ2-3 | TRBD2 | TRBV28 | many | TGTGCCAGCAGTTTAGGATCTAGCGGTAGCACAGATACGCAGTATTTT | CASSLGSSGSTDTQYF
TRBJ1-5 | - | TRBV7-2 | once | TGTGCCAGCAGCTTAGGTCCCAGCAATCAGCCCCGGCATTTT | CASSLGPSNQPRHF
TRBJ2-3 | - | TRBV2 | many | TGTGCCAGCAGGCGGGTCTCCACAGATACGCAGTATTTT | CASRRVSTDTQYF
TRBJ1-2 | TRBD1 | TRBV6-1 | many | TGTGCCAGCAGCCACGCGCAGGGACAGGGGAACTATGGCTACACCTTC | CASSHAQGQGNYGYTF
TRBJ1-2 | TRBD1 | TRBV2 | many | TGTGCCAGCAGTGTTTATCTAACAGGGGGGTATGGCTACACCTTC | CASSVYLTGGYGYTF
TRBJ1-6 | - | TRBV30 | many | TGTGCCTGGACCCCCGGCGGCAGATTTAACTCACCCCTCCACTTT | CAWTPGGRFNSPLHF
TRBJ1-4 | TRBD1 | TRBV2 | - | TGTGCCAGCAGAATTGAGGGACAGGGTCGAAAACTGTTTTTT | CASRIEGQGRKLFF
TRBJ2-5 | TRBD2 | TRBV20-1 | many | TGCAGTGCTAGGGCGAGGACTAGGAGAGAGACCCAGTACTTC | CSARARTRRETQYF
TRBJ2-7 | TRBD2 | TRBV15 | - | TGTGCCACCAGCAGTTCAACTAGCGGGACCCTTGGAGAGCAGTACTTC | CATSSSTSGTLGEQYF
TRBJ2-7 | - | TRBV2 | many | TGTGCCAGCAAGGTGGGAAACTACGAGCAGTACTTC | CASKVGNYEQYF
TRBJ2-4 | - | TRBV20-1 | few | TGCAGTGCTACGCTGTCGACGGAGTTAGCCAAAAACATTCAGTACTTC | CSATLSTELAKNIQYF
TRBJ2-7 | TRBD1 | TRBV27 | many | TGTGCCAGCAGTTCCCGGGACAGCCCCTACGAGCAGTACTTC | CASSSRDSPYEQYF
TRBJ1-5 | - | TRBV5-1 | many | TGCGCCAGCAGCTATGGGACGAATCAGCCCCAGCATTTT | CASSYGTNQPQHF
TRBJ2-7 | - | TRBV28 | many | TGTGCCAGCAGTCCCCCGGACGGGGCCTACGAGCAGTACTTC | CASSPPDGAYEQYF
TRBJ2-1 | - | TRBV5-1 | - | TGCGCCAGCAGCTTGGAGGGAGTTACGGATAATGAGCAGTTCTTC | CASSLEGVTDNEQFF
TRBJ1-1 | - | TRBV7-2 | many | TGTGCCAGCAGCTCAGTACCGGGAACTGAAGCTTTCTTT | CASSSVPGTEAFF
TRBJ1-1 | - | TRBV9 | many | TGTGCCAGCAGCCTAGGAGTGGGCGTCACTGAAGCTTTCTTT | CASSLGVGVTEAFF
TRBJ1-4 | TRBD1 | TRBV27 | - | TGTGCCAGCAGTTCACGAAGTACAGGGGATGAAGAACTGTTTTTT | CASSSRSTGDEELFF
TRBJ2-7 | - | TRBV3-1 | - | TGTGCCAGCAGCCAGGCCGGGACACCGACCTACGAGCAGTACTTC | CASSQAGTPTYEQYF
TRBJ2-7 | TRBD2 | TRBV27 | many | TGTGCCAGCAGTCCCATAGCGGGAGTGGTGTCGTACGAGCAGTACTTC | CASSPIAGVVSYEQYF
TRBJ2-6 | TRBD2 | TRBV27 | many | TGTGCCAGCAGAGCTAGCGGGAGGGCCTCTGGGGCCAACGTCCTGACTTTC | CASRASGRASGANVLTF
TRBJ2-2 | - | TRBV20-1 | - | TGCAGTGCTAGACAGGGAACGAACACCGGGGAGCTGTTTTTT | CSARQGTNTGELFF
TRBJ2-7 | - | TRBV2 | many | TGTGCCAGCAGTGAACAGGCAGACTACGAGCAGTACTTC | CASSEQADYEQYF
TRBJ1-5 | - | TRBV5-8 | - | TGTGCCAGCAGCTTGGTCGAGGATCAGCCCCAGCATTTT | CASSLVEDQPQHF
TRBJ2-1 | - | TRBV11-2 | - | TGTGCCAGCAGCTCTCAACGGAGCTCCTACAATGAGCAGTTCTTC | CASSSQRSSYNEQFF
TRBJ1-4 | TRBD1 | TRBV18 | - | TGTGCCAGCTCACCACACAGGGGTGCTAATGAAAAACTGTTTTTT | CASSPHRGANEKLFF
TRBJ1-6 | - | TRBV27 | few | TGTGCCAGCAGTTTTGGGGTTCGCTCCTATAATTCACCCCTCCACTTT | CASSFGVRSYNSPLHF
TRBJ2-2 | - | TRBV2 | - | TGTGCCAGCAGTGAACAGGGTCTGGGCGGGGAGCTGTTTTTT | CASSEQGLGGELFF
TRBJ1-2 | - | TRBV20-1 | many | TGCAGTGCCCAGGCCTCTTCCAACTATGGCTACACCTTC | CSAQASSNYGYTF
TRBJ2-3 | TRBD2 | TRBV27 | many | TGTGCCAGCAGTCTCCAGGGAGGGTATACGCAGTATTTT | CASSLQGGYTQYF
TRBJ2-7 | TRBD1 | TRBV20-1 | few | TGCAGTGCTAGGACAGGGGCGACCTACGAGCAGTACTTC | CSARTGATYEQYF
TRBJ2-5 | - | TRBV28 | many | TGTGCCAGCAGTTTAAAAGTGCGGGGCCAGTACTTC | CASSLKVRGQYF
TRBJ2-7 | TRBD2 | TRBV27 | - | TGTGCCAGCAGAATCGGACTAGACAGCTCCTACGAGCAGTACTTC | CASRIGLDSSYEQYF
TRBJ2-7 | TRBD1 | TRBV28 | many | TGTGCCAGCAGTTTACAGGGAGGACAGGGAGGCTACGAGCAGTACTTC | CASSLQGGQGGYEQYF
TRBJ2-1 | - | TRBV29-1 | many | TGCAGCGGGTCTAGGAGCAATGAGCAGTTCTTC | CSGSRSNEQFF
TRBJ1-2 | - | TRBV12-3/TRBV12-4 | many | TGTGCCAGCACGGGGGTTGGAGATCCCTCTGGCTACACCTTC | CASTGVGDPSGYTF
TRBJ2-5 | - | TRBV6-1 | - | TGTGCCAGCAGATTGGGACCGGGTATAGGGGAGACCCAGTACTTC | CASRLGPGIGETQYF
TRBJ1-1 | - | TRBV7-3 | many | TGTGCCAGCAGCTTAGACCGGCCAGGGGACACTGAAGCTTTCTTT | CASSLDRPGDTEAFF
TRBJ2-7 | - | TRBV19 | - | TGTGCCAGTAGTCCGTCTGGGCTTGGGCAGTACTTC | CASSPSGLGQYF
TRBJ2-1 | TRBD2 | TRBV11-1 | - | TGTGCCAGCAGCTTAGGGCGGGCTAGCGGGAGAGGTGAGCAGTTCTTC | CASSLGRASGRGEQFF
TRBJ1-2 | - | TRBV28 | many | TGTGCCAGCACCGTCGAGGGCAGGGACTATGGCTACACCTTC | CASTVEGRDYGYTF
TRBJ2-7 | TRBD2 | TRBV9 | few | TGTGCCAGCAGCGCGGACGGGAGGGGGGGCAACGAGCAGTACTTC | CASSADGRGGNEQYF
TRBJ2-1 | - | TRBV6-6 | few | TGTGCCAGCAGTTACCCGACTCGAGAGCAGTTCTTC | CASSYPTREQFF
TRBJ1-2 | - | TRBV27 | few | TGTGCCAGCAGTCCCCGACAAGCGGGTAACTATGGCTACACCTTC | CASSPRQAGNYGYTF
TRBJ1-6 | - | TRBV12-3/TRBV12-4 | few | TGTGCCAGCAGTTTACCACCCCTAACCCAGAATAATTCACCCCTCCACTTT | CASSLPPLTQNNSPLHF
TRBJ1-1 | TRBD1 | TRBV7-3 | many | TGTGCCAGCAGCCCAACAGGGGCAGGGTGGGACACTGAAGCTTTCTTT | CASSPTGAGWDTEAFF
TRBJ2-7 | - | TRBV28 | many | TGTGCCAGCAGTTTGGGGGTGGTTTCCTACGAGCAGTACTTC | CASSLGVVSYEQYF
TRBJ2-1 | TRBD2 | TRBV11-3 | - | TGTGCCAGCAGCTTAGCGAGACTAGCGGACAGAACTAACAATGAGCAGTTCTTC | CASSLARLADRTNNEQFF
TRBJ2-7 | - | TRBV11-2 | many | TGTGCCAGCATCGCCGGTGGCTACAAGCAGTACTTC | CASIAGGYKQYF
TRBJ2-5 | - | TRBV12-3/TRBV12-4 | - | TGTGCCAGCAGTGAGACCAGGTTTGAGACCCAGTACTTC | CASSETRFETQYF
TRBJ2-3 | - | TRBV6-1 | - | TGTGCCAGCAGTCTCACCCGGACAGAGGGGCGCACAGATACGCCGTATTTT | CASSLTRTEGRTDTPYF
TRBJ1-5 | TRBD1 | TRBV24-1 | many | TGTGCCACCAGTGATCCCAACAGGGGAGGCAATCAGCCCCAGCATTTT | CATSDPNRGGNQPQHF
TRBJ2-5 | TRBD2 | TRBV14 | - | TGTGCCAGCAGCCACCTAGCGGTGGGGGAGGAGACCCAGTACTTC | CASSHLAVGEETQYF
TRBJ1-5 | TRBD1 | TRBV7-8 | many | TGTGCCAGCAGCACGGGCGCAGGGGGCGATCAGCCCCAGCATTTT | CASSTGAGGDQPQHF
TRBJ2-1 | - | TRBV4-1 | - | TGTGCCAGCAGCCAAGATCATACGGACTCCTACAATGAGCAGTTCTTC | CASSQDHTDSYNEQFF
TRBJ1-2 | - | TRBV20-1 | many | TGCAGTGCTAGGATAGGGAATGGGGGCTACACCTTC | CSARIGNGGYTF
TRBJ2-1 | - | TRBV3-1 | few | TGTGCCAGCAGCCAAGATGGGTCAGGTATGGGGCAGTTCTTC | CASSQDGSGMGQFF